This T cell receptor (beta chain) was identified during a study of T cell responses to AZD1222 COVID-19 vaccine. From germline, CDR1 is MNHEY and CDR2 SVGEGT. V shed 5 bases and J shed 5 bases, with 15 bases lying between them. The CDR3 is 15 amino acids. This table comes from immunoSEQ multiplex PCR, and its TCRdb copy is limited to in-frame clones, with some not included. The repertoire holds 150,000 to 200,000 clones, with approximately 91% as singletons. This clonotype was sampled from an adult who received the AZD1222 COVID-19 vaccine. The genes are TRBV6-2 or TRBV6-3 and TRBJ2-2; D possibly matches TRBD1 or TRBD2 (6 bases each). The source material was peripheral blood, sampled 28 days after the second AZD1222 dose. CDR3 bases: TGTGCCAGCAGTGTTATTGGAGGGGGAACCGGGGAGCTGTTTTTT. Protein product: CASSVIGGGTGELFF.